Below, one T cell receptor beta chain is given with its context. The antigen is not known. This sample is drawn from a study of graft-versus-host responses after intestinal transplantation. Study-wide background: Multivisceral, liver-intestinal, or isolated intestinal grafts went to recipients. For two to four years after anti-thymocyte globulin induction, all recipients took tacrolimus and steroids.

Here immunoSEQ multiplex PCR was the method, and the copy in TCRdb shows in-frame clones only, minus some. Among over 80,000 clones listed, 91% were seen once. Study results and caveats: Maximum circulating GvH clone levels tracked with early post-transplant HvG decreases.

CDR1 and CDR2 from the germline V gene are SGHVS and FNYEAQ. The CDR3 has 18 residues. Trimming removed 0 bases from V and 1 base from J; junction bases left unmatched: 3. The chain employs TRBV7-6 and TRBJ2-2; TRBD2 matches at 12 bases. This sequence originates from a human donor who was the organ donor for an intestinal transplant. The input for sequencing was unstimulated CD4+ T cells sorted from spleen or lymph node cells, taken before transplant. The CDR3: CASSLALLAGGNTGELFF. In DNA form, the CDR3 reads TGTGCCAGCAGCTTAGCGTTACTAGCGGGGGGGAACACCGGGGAGCTGTTTTTT.